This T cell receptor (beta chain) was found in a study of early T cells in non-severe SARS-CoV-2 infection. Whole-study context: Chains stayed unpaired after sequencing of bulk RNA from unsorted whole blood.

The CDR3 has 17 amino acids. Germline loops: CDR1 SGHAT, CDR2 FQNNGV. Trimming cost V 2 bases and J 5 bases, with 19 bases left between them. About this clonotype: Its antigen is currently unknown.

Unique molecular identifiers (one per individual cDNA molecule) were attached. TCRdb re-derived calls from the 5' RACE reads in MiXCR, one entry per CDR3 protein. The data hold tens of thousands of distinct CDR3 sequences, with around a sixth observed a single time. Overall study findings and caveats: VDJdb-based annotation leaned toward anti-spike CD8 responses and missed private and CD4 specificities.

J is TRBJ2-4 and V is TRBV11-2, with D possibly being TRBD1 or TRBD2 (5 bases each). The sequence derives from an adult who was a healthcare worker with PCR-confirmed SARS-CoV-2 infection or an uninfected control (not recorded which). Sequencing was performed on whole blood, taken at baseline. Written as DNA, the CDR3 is TGTGCCAGCAGCTTAAGGAGGAACAGGCTGACCGAAAACATTCAGTACTTC. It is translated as CASSLRRNRLTENIQYF.